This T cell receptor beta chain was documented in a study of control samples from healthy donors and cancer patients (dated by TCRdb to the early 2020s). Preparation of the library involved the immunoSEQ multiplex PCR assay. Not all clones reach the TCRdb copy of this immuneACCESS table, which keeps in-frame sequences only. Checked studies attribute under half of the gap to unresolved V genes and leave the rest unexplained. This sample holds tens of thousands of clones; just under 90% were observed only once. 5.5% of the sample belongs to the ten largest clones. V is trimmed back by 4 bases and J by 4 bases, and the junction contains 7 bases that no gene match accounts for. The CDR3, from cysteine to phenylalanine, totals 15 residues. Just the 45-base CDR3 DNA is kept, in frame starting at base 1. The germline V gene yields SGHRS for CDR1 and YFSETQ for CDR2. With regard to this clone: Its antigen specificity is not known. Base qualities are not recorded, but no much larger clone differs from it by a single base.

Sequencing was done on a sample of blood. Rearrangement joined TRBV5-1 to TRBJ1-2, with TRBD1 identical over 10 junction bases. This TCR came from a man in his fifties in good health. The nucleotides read TGCGCCAGCAGCGCCTCCGGACAGGGGGGCTATGGCTACACCTTC. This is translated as CASSASGQGGYGYTF.